This T cell receptor beta chain was profiled in a study of identical twins. Carrying unique molecular identifiers, the cDNA also gained a universal primer site through template switching. In TCRdb, the 5' RACE reads were re-called with MiXCR into one record per CDR3 protein. This table has 650,000 to 800,000 distinct CDR3 sequences, less than 10% appearing once. All donors were healthy, and all were Caucasian. General observations from the study: Twin pairs' shared out-of-frame alpha sequences were enriched in low generation probability.

This clonotype was counted a few times. The antigen is undetermined. In addition, the sample was reused for a study of yellow fever vaccine responses in identical twins.

The source material was PBMCs. The sequence was obtained from a woman aged 18-30 years in good health.

DNA for the CDR3: TGTGCCAGCAGTTTCGACCGCACAGATAGCAATCAGCCCCAGCATTTT. It yields the protein CASSFDRTDSNQPQHF. The chain recombines TRBV12-3 or TRBV12-4 with TRBJ1-5; D not certain. This CDR3 has 16 residues. V lost 3 bases and J lost 0, with 12 bases in between.